The table lists the clone carrying this TCR beta chain with many counts. The data stem from a study of T cells in Graves' hyperthyroidism and ophthalmopathy. RNA transcripts yielded amplified TCR beta CDR3 regions. When the TCR CDR3 underwent first-round RT-PCR, the HTBI primer set was used. Each CDR3 protein is one row after TCRdb ran MiXCR on the multiplex PCR reads. This table holds some 720,000 distinct CDR3 sequences, about 15% found once. The clonotype comes from a man aged 18 to 29 with Graves' hyperthyroidism. Sequenced sample: blood.

The CDR3: CASSLPGSTYEQYF. The CDR3 coding sequence is TGTGCCAGCAGCTTACCGGGGTCGACCTACGAGCAGTACTTC. The chain has TRBV7-9 and TRBJ2-7, with a possible D match to TRBD2 (5 bases). The CDR3 consists of 14 residues. V lost 2 bases and J lost 2, with 10 bases in between. Germline V gives CDR1 SEHNR, CDR2 FQNEAQ (reference sequence). The whole variable domain, filled in from reference TRBV7-9 and TRBJ2-7, reads DTGVSQNPRHKITKRGQNVTFRCDPISEHNRLYWYRQTLGQGPEFLTYFQNEAQLEKSRLLSDRFSAERPKGSFSTLEIQRTEQGDSAMYLCASSLPGSTYEQYFGPGTRLTVT.